Listed here is a single T cell receptor (beta chain). This entry is derived from a study of blood T cell repertoires in COVID-19. Turning to the study itself: From the United States, Italy and Spain came samples of acute and convalescent COVID-19. T cells, B-cell-depleted T cells, or PBMCs supplied cDNA or gDNA.

This CDR3 has 16 amino acids. CDR1 and CDR2 from the germline V gene are SGHDT and YYEEEE. With V trimmed by 4 bases and J by 5 bases, 9 bases remained unmatched. Study processing details: Estimation of nucleated cell counts relied on the amplification of reference gene primers. The repertoire was sequenced with immunoSEQ multiplex PCR; TCRdb's copy has only in-frame clones and lacks some. The V and J calls and clone size were taken over from that table, and D and trimming were inferred from the DNA. This sample has some 220,000 clones, with around 80% found just once. The clonotype originates from a woman in her 70s with acute or convalescent COVID-19. Material: peripheral blood. This chain uses TRBV5-6 with TRBJ2-1; 10 positions agree with TRBD1. The CDR3 DNA sequence: TGTGCCAGCAGCCCACCAACCGGGACAGGGGACAATGAGCAGTTCTTC. This encodes CASSPPTGTGDNEQFF.